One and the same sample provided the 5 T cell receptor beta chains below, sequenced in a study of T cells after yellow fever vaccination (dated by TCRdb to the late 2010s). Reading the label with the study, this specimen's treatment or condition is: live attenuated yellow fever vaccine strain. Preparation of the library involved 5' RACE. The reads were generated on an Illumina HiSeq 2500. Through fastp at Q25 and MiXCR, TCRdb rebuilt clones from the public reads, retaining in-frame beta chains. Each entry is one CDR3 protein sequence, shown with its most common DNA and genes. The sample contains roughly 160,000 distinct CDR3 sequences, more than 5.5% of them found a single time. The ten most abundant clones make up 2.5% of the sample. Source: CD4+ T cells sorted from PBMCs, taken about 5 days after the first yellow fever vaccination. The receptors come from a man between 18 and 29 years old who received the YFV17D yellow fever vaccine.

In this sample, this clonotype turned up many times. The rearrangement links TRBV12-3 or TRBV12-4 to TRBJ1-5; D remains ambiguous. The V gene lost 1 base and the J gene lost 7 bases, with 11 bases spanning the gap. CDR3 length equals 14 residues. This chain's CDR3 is CASSLEGYGQPQHF. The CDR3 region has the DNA TGTGCCAGCAGTTTAGAAGGGTACGGCCAGCCCCAGCATTTT.

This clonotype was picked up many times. The CDR3 spells CASSLNGGDEQFF. The CDR3 DNA reads TGTGCCAGCAGCTTAAATGGGGGAGATGAGCAGTTCTTC. This chain uses TRBV5-6 with TRBJ2-1, with D tentatively TRBD1 or TRBD2 (5 bases each). In germline, CDR1 is SGHDT, CDR2 YYEEEE. V shed 2 bases and J shed 8 bases, with 11 bases lying between them. The CDR3 runs to 13 residues. The variable domain in full, with the rest retrieved from reference TRBV5-6 and TRBJ2-1, is DAGVTQSPTHLIKTRGQQVTLRCSPKSGHDTVSWYQQALGQGPQFIFQYYEEEERQRGNFPDRFSGHQFPNYSSELNVNALLLGDSALYLCASSLNGGDEQFFGPGTRLTVL.

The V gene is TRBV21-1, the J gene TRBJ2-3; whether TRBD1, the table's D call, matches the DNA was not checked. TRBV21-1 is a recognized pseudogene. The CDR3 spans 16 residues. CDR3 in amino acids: CASSKGGDLRTDTQYF. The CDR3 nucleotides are TGTGCCAGCAGCAAAGGGGGGGACCTTCGCACAGATACGCAGTATTTT.

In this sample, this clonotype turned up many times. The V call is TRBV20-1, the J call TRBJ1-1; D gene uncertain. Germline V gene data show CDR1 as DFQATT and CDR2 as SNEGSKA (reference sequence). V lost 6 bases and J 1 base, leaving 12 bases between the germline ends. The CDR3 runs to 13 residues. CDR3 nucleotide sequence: TGCAGTGCCCAGAGATCGGGGAACACTGAAGCTTTCTTT. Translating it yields CSAQRSGNTEAFF.

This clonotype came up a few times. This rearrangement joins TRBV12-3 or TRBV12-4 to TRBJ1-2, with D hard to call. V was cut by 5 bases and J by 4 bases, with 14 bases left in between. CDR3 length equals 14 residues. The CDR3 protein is CASSPASAFYGYTF. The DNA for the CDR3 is TGTGCCAGCAGTCCCGCTTCCGCCTTCTATGGCTACACCTTC.